This TCR beta chain appears in the sequencing data of a study of blood T cell repertoires in COVID-19. Looking at the study overall: There were acute and convalescent COVID-19 samples, and they came from the United States, Italy and Spain.

This CDR3 region has 12 residues. The germline gives CDR1 SEHNR, CDR2 FQNEAQ (reference sequence). The V and J ends lost 5 bases and 1 base respectively, with 5 bases between them. Sequencing was performed with immunoSEQ multiplex PCR; in TCRdb, only in-frame clones are kept and a portion is missing. The table shows roughly 200,000 clones, with 65% to 90% occurring only once. The J gene is TRBJ1-1, the V gene TRBV7-9, with D unclear. This TCR derives from a woman between 40 and 55 years old with acute COVID-19. The sequenced material came from PBMCs or T cells enriched from blood (not recorded which). CDR3 loop: CASSRQNTEAFF. The CDR3 DNA sequence: TGTGCCAGCAGCCGACAGAACACTGAAGCTTTCTTT.